Sequencing of this TCR beta chain was carried out in a study of cytomegalovirus exposure and HLA in healthy donors. Study-level findings and limits: It was reportedly the case that the classifier diagnosed cytomegalovirus status with high specificity and sensitivity. Association of roughly 18,000 TCR beta sequences with HLA alleles was found at 0.05 false discovery rate in a later analysis. It was reported that TCR beta sequences correctly inferred the HLA-A and HLA-B alleles for most subjects.

A multiplex PCR was run with 60 Vbeta primers and 13 Jbeta primers. The table came from immunoSEQ multiplex PCR; TCRdb's copy has only in-frame clones and leaves some out. The repertoire holds about 160,000 clones, with over 70% as singletons. A remark on this clone: Its antigen remains unidentified.

The material sequenced was PBMCs. The sequence came from a woman aged 50 to 60 in good health and CMV-seropositive.

The CDR3 region has the DNA TGTGCCAGCAGCCCTAGACAGGCCCTTAGCAATCAGCCCCAGCATTTT. Protein sequence: CASSPRQALSNQPQHF. The chain joins TRBV7-2 to TRBJ1-5; a weak D match, TRBD1 (6 bases). The CDR3 consists of 16 residues. V gave up 5 bases and J gave up 0 bases, with 14 bases separating them. Germline V gives CDR1 SGHTA, CDR2 FQGNSA. Supplemented by reference TRBV7-2 and TRBJ1-5, the full variable domain reads GAGVSQSPSNKVTEKGKDVELRCDPISGHTALYWYRQSLGQGLEFLIYFQGNSAPDKSGLPSDRFSAERTGGSVSTLTIQRTQQEDSAVYLCASSPRQALSNQPQHFGDGTRLSIL.